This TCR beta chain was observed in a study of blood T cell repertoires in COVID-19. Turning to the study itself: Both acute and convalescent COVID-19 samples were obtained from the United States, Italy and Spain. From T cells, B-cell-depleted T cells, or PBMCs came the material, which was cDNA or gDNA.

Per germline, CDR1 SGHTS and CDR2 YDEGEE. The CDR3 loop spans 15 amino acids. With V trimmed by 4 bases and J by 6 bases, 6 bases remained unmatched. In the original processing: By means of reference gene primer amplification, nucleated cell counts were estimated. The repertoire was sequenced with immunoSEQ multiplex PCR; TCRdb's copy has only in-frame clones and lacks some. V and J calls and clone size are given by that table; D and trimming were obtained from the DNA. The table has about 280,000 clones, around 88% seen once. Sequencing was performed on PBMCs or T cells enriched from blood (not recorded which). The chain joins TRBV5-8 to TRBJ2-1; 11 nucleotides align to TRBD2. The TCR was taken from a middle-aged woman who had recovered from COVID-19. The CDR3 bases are TGTGCCAGCAGCCCGGGACTAGCGGCTAGCAATGAGCAGTTCTTC. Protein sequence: CASSPGLAASNEQFF.